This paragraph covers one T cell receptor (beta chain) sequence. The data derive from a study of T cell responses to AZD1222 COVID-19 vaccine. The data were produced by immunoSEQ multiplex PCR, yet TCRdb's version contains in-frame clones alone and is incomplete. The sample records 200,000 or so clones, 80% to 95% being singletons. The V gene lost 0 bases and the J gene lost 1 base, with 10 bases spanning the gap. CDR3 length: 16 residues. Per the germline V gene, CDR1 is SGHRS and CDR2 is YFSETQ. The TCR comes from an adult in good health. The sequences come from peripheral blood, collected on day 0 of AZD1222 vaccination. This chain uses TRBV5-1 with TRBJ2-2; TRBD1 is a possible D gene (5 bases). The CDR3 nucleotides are TGCGCCAGCAGCTTGGCCGGACATTTGAACACCGGGGAGCTGTTTTTT. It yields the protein CASSLAGHLNTGELFF.